The source of this T cell receptor (beta chain) is a study of T cells in tuberculosis. The ends were cut back, 5 bases at V and 0 bases at J, with 11 bases in the middle. CDR1 is LNHDA and CDR2 is SQIVND in the germline V gene (reference sequence). This CDR3 spans 15 amino acids. After thawing and overnight rest, PBMC were stained with GMM-loaded CD1B tetramer, viability dye and anti-CD3 for sorting. C32 glucose monomycolate from Rhodococcus equi was loaded onto the CD1B tetramers. TCR-alpha and TCR-beta chains were sequenced unpaired. Assay: immunoSEQ multiplex PCR; the TCRdb copy retains only in-frame clones and omits some. Among tens of thousands of clones listed, under 95% were seen once.

The receptor's source is an adult woman with latent tuberculosis. The chain links TRBV19 to TRBJ2-4, with D perhaps matching TRBD1 (6 bases). Sequenced input: CD1b-GMM tetramer-negative cells sorted from PBMCs. CDR3: CASSPQGLAKNIQYF. The DNA for the CDR3 is TGTGCCAGTAGTCCGCAGGGGTTAGCCAAAAACATTCAGTACTTC.